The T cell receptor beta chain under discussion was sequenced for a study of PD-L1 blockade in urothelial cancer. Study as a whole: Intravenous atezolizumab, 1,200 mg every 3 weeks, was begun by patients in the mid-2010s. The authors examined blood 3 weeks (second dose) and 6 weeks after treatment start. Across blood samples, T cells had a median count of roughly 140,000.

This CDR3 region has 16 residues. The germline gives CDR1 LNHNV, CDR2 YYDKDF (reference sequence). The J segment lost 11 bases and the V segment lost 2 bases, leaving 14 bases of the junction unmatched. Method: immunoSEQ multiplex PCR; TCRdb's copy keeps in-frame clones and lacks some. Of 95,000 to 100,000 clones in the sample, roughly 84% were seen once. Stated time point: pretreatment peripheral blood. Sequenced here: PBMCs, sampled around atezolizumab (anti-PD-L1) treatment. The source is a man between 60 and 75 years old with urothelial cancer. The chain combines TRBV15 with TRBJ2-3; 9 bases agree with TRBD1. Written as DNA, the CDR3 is TGTGCCACCAGCAGATTAGGCGAGACAGGGGGAAAAAGGCAGTATTTT. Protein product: CATSRLGETGGKRQYF. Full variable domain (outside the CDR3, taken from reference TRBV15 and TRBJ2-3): DAMVIQNPRYQVTQFGKPVTLSCSQTLNHNVMYWYQQKSSQAPKLLFHYYDKDFNNEADTPDNFQSRRPNTSFCFLDIRSPGLGDTAMYLCATSRLGETGGKRQYFGPGTRLTVL.